These T cell receptor beta chains were read from a single sample in a study of T cells in Graves' hyperthyroidism and ophthalmopathy. TCRdb reprocessed the multiplex PCR reads via MiXCR and lists one record per CDR3 protein. In the table there are 490,000 or so distinct CDR3 sequences, about 20% of which are singletons. Specimen: blood. The receptors shown here come from a woman in her seventies with Graves' ophthalmopathy. CDR3s include the opening cysteine and the closing phenylalanine or tryptophan. The order of the fields is clone size, D gene, CDR3 length, V gene, J gene, CDR3 protein, CDR3 DNA. A D gene is named only where the DNA matches it firmly. Clone sizes are given selectively: once, few, many, or a class where the clone is expanded.

.,.,14,TRBV19,TRBJ1-1,CASSMATLNTEAFF,TGTGCCAGTAGTATGGCCACCTTGAACACTGAAGCTTTCTTT
few,.,13,TRBV20-1,TRBJ1-2,CSARGGDNYGYTF,TGCAGTGCTAGAGGGGGTGACAACTATGGCTACACCTTC
.,.,15,TRBV11-2,TRBJ2-3,CASSLDKGRSDTQYF,TGTGCCAGCAGCTTAGACAAGGGGCGCTCAGATACGCAGTATTTT
.,TRBD2,15,TRBV19,TRBJ2-2,CASSTSGRSTGELFF,TGTGCCAGTAGTACTAGCGGGAGAAGTACCGGGGAGCTGTTTTTT
.,TRBD2,16,TRBV15,TRBJ2-1,CATSRGLAGPYNEQFF,TGTGCCACCAGCAGAGGACTAGCGGGACCCTACAATGAGCAGTTCTTC
once,.,16,TRBV7-8,TRBJ2-7,CASSMQEGFFINEQYF,TGTGCCAGCAGCATGCAAGAGGGCTTTTTCATAAACGAGCAGTACTTC
few,TRBD1,14,TRBV6-6,TRBJ1-6,CASSYRGLDSPLHF,TGTGCCAGCAGTTACAGGGGGCTGGATTCACCCCTCCACTTT
few,TRBD2,14,TRBV6-1,TRBJ2-7,CASTFGTSGNEQYF,TGTGCCAGCACCTTCGGGACTAGCGGGAACGAGCAGTACTTC
.,.,14,TRBV18,TRBJ2-1,CASSPPRSWNEQFF,TGTGCCAGCTCACCACCGAGGAGTTGGAATGAGCAGTTCTTC
few,.,15,TRBV20-1,TRBJ2-5,CSARLLGSGKETQYF,TGCAGTGCTAGGTTGTTGGGGTCTGGGAAGGAGACCCAGTACTTC
many,.,14,TRBV3-1,TRBJ2-1,CASSQPGSSAEQFF,TGTGCCAGCAGCCAACCGGGCAGCTCGGCGGAGCAGTTCTTC
few,.,14,TRBV11-2,TRBJ2-7,CASSLFSPTHEQYF,TGTGCCAGCAGCTTATTCTCCCCGACTCACGAGCAGTACTTC
few,.,15,TRBV20-1,TRBJ1-1,CSVTGPGASLKEAFF,TGCAGTGTCACCGGCCCAGGGGCCTCACTGAAAGAAGCTTTCTTT
few,TRBD2,16,TRBV11-2,TRBJ2-1,CASSLTPGLAGGEQFF,TGTGCCAGCAGCTTAACCCCGGGACTAGCGGGAGGTGAGCAGTTCTTC
.,.,15,TRBV27,TRBJ2-5,CASSGTLDRRETQYF,TGTGCCAGCAGTGGCACCCTTGACAGGCGGGAGACCCAGTACTTC
many,.,14,TRBV6-1,TRBJ1-3,CASRGEGSGNTIYF,TGTGCCAGCCGGGGGGAGGGCTCTGGAAACACCATATATTTT
.,.,14,TRBV9,TRBJ2-2,CASRRLDSSRELFF,TGTGCCAGCAGACGACTAGATTCGAGCCGGGAGCTGTTTTTT
.,.,13,TRBV20-1,TRBJ1-4,CSARDHINEKLFF,TGCAGTGCTAGAGACCACATAAATGAAAAACTGTTTTTT
few,.,13,TRBV29-1,TRBJ1-2,CSVGPRGPGGYTF,TGCAGCGTGGGACCCAGGGGCCCGGGTGGCTACACCTTC
many,.,15,TRBV27,TRBJ1-2,CASSSTVGASYGYTF,TGTGCCAGCAGTTCCACAGTGGGGGCCTCCTATGGCTACACCTTC
few,.,14,TRBV5-1,TRBJ2-5,CASSHGTLRETQYF,TGCGCCAGCAGCCACGGGACTCTTCGGGAGACCCAGTACTTC
few,.,15,TRBV29-1,TRBJ2-3,CSVASRGAQTDTQYF,TGCAGCGTTGCTTCAAGAGGGGCGCAGACAGATACGCAGTATTTT
many,.,17,TRBV12-3/TRBV12-4,TRBJ1-5,CASSPPAPGRSNQPQHF,TGTGCCAGCAGTCCCCCCGCCCCGGGCCGTAGCAATCAGCCCCAGCATTTT
few,TRBD1,14,TRBV10-3,TRBJ1-5,CAISPDRGIQPQHF,TGTGCCATCAGTCCCGACAGGGGGATTCAGCCCCAGCATTTT
.,TRBD1,14,TRBV11-2,TRBJ2-2,CASSLTGHTGELFF,TGTGCCAGCAGCTTGACAGGGCACACCGGGGAGCTGTTTTTT
.,.,16,TRBV20-1,TRBJ2-7,CSASGSSRESNYEQYF,TGCAGTGCTAGCGGATCGAGCAGGGAAAGTAACTACGAGCAGTACTTC
.,.,17,TRBV11-1,TRBJ2-7,CASSLSMGGTLSYEQYF,TGTGCCAGCAGCTTATCGATGGGAGGGACACTCTCCTACGAGCAGTACTTC
many,TRBD2,15,TRBV7-2,TRBJ2-3,CASSFGGREADTQYF,TGTGCCAGCAGCTTCGGCGGGAGGGAGGCAGATACGCAGTATTTT
many,.,15,TRBV15,TRBJ2-5,CATSRSNGPQETQYF,TGTGCCACCAGCAGATCAAACGGACCTCAAGAGACCCAGTACTTC
.,TRBD1,14,TRBV18,TRBJ2-7,CASSWDRGWYEQYF,TGTGCCAGCTCATGGGACAGGGGGTGGTACGAGCAGTACTTC
.,TRBD1,14,TRBV20-1,TRBJ2-7,CSARMTGGYGEQYF,TGCAGTGCTAGAATGACAGGGGGCTACGGCGAGCAGTACTTC
few,.,14,TRBV5-1,TRBJ2-1,CASSLSIEGNEQFF,TGCGCCAGCAGCTTGAGTATAGAGGGCAATGAGCAGTTCTTC
.,TRBD1,14,TRBV5-1,TRBJ2-3,CASSGQGALDTQYF,TGCGCCAGCAGCGGACAGGGGGCGTTAGATACGCAGTATTTT
many,TRBD2,16,TRBV6-1,TRBJ2-3,CASSEGLAGGPDTQYF,TGTGCCAGCAGCGAAGGACTAGCGGGAGGTCCAGATACGCAGTATTTT
.,.,12,TRBV6-1,TRBJ2-2,CASRESAGELFF,TGTGCCAGCAGGGAATCAGCCGGGGAGCTGTTTTTT
once,.,14,TRBV20-1,TRBJ1-3,CSAEEGLGGNTIYF,TGCAGTGCCGAGGAGGGGTTAGGTGGAAACACCATATATTTT
few,.,18,TRBV6-2/TRBV6-3,TRBJ2-2,CASSYRPGPTTNTGELFF,TGTGCCAGCAGTTACCGGCCAGGCCCTACAACTAACACCGGGGAGCTGTTTTTT
.,.,15,TRBV2,TRBJ2-2,CASKTGTTNTGELFF,TGTGCCAGCAAAACCGGGACAACGAACACCGGGGAGCTGTTTTTT
few,.,14,TRBV5-1,TRBJ2-3,CASSLGVLTDTQYF,TGCGCCAGCAGCTTGGGTGTGCTCACAGATACGCAGTATTTT
few,TRBD2,16,TRBV19,TRBJ2-1,CASSTRTSGRYNEQFF,TGTGCCAGTAGTACCAGGACTAGCGGGAGGTACAATGAGCAGTTCTTC
many,.,14,TRBV28,TRBJ2-5,CASSDTGRGKTQYF,TGTGCCAGCAGCGATACAGGGAGAGGGAAGACCCAGTACTTC
few,.,16,TRBV4-1,TRBJ2-7,CASSQGRGSARREQYF,TGCGCCAGCAGCCAAGGCCGGGGGTCCGCCAGACGCGAGCAGTACTTC
few,.,13,TRBV29-1,TRBJ1-1,CSVDGPAGRVAFF,TGCAGCGTTGACGGACCGGCGGGGAGGGTCGCTTTCTTT
.,.,13,TRBV5-1,TRBJ2-1,CASSFSRLNEQFF,TGCGCCAGCAGCTTTAGTAGGTTGAATGAGCAGTTCTTC
few,.,13,TRBV12-5,TRBJ1-2,CASGLRGFYGYTF,TGTGCTAGTGGTTTGCGGGGGTTCTATGGCTACACCTTC
many,TRBD1,11,TRBV12-3/TRBV12-4,TRBJ1-1,CASSATGEAFF,TGTGCCAGCAGTGCGACAGGGGAAGCTTTCTTT
few,.,15,TRBV7-9,TRBJ2-2,CASSLMSGFAGELFF,TGTGCCAGCAGCTTAATGTCAGGGTTTGCCGGGGAGCTGTTTTTT
few,TRBD2,16,TRBV19,TRBJ2-1,CATIPQGLAGYNEQFF,TGTGCCACCATTCCGCAGGGGCTAGCGGGGTACAATGAGCAGTTCTTC
.,.,17,TRBV19,TRBJ2-3,CASSIGLVPASTDTQYF,TGTGCCAGTAGTATAGGGTTAGTGCCAGCGAGCACAGATACGCAGTATTTT
.,TRBD1,15,TRBV5-1,TRBJ2-1,CASSFSGQGVGEQFF,TGCGCCAGCAGCTTCTCGGGACAGGGGGTGGGTGAGCAGTTCTTC
many,.,13,TRBV5-1,TRBJ2-3,CASSSTTTDTQYF,TGCGCCAGCAGCTCTACGACCACAGATACGCAGTATTTT
.,.,17,TRBV4-3,TRBJ1-5,CASSQDRTVRSNQPQHF,TGCGCCAGCAGCCAAGACAGGACAGTAAGGAGCAATCAGCCCCAGCATTTT